The T cell receptor beta chain under discussion was sequenced for a study of T cells in Graves' hyperthyroidism and ophthalmopathy. On the study more broadly: Initial diagnosis, before any treatment, was when peripheral blood was collected. Study-wide results and caveats: Most clonotypes expanded in thyroid above 0.001 were likewise present in blood. Ophthalmopathy and stable hyperthyroidism were told apart by a 13 V-J model.

RNA transcripts yielded amplified TCR beta CDR3 regions. During a first-round RT-PCR of the TCR CDR3, the HTBI primer set was used. TCRdb independently ran MiXCR on the multiplex PCR reads; one entry per CDR3 protein. Seen here are about 510,000 distinct CDR3 sequences, about 15% observed once, and the top ten hold approximately 15%. In its sample, this clonotype was seen a few times. Its antigen is still unknown. Fresh peripheral blood, 10 ml, yielded the PBMCs. This CDR3 spans 16 amino acids. Germline V gene lookup returns CDR1 MRHNA and CDR2 SNTAGT. J gave up 4 bases and V 2 bases, and 8 bases lay outside the gene matches.

The receptor was derived from a woman aged 35 to 49 with Graves' hyperthyroidism. The V and J genes are TRBV6-4 and TRBJ2-1, with 7 bases that match TRBD1. Source material: blood. The CDR3 sequence is CASSDKSGQSYNEQFF. CDR3 sequence (DNA): TGTGCCAGCAGTGACAAATCGGGACAGAGTTACAATGAGCAGTTCTTC.